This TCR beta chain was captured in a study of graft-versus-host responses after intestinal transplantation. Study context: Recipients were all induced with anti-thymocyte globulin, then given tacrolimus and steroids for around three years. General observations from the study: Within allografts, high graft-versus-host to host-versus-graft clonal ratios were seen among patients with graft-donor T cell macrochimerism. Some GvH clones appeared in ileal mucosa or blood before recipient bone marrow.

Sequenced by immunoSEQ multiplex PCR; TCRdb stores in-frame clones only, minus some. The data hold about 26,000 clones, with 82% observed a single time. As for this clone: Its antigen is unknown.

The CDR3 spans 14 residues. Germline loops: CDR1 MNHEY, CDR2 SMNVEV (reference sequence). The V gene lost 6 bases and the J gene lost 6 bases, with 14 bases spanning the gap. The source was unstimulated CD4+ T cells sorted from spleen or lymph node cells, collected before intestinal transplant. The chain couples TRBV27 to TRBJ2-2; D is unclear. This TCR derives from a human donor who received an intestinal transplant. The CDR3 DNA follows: TGTGCCAGCAGCTTCACTACTTCGCCCGGGGAGCTGTTTTTT. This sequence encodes CASSFTTSPGELFF.